The 4 T cell receptor beta chains in this list originate from one sample, sequenced in a study of control samples from healthy donors and cancer patients. Produced via immunoSEQ multiplex PCR; TCRdb's table is partial and in-frame only. The sample holds about 130,000 clones, 80% to 95% seen once. The material sequenced was blood. The receptors here all came from a man aged 18 to 35 in good health.

This chain links TRBV6-5 with TRBJ1-6, with D possibly TRBD1 on 5 matching bases. The CDR3 is 14 residues long. Between the trimmed V and J ends, which lost 11 bases and 10 bases, there was a span of 21 bases. Germline V gene data show CDR1 as MNHEY and CDR2 as SVGAGI. CDR3 amino acids: CACIGGGSGSPLHF. DNA of the CDR3: TGTGCCTGCATCGGGGGAGGTTCGGGGTCACCCCTCCACTTT.

The chain couples TRBV4-1 to TRBJ2-7; D is unresolved. The CDR3 runs to 13 residues. Germline V gives CDR1 MGHRA, CDR2 YSYEKL. V lost 0 bases and J lost 3, with 6 bases in between. CDR3 region: CASSQESGYEQYF. The CDR3 DNA reads TGCGCCAGCAGCCAAGAGTCAGGCTACGAGCAGTACTTC.

V gene TRBV3-1 (or the pseudogene TRBV3-2) combines with J gene TRBJ2-7; 9 nucleotides match TRBD2. The length of the CDR3 is 13 residues. Germline CDR1 and CDR2: LGHDT and YNNKEL (reference sequence). The CDR3 coding sequence is TGTGCCAGCAGACAAGGGCGGGAGGGCCAGCAGTACGTC. It codes for CASRQGREGQQYV.

V is TRBV27 and J is TRBJ2-5; TRBD2 aligns across 10 bases. The germline V gene has CDR1 MNHEY and CDR2 SMNVEV (reference sequence). The J segment lost 5 bases and the V segment lost 7 bases, leaving 10 bases of the junction unmatched. The CDR3 consists of 15 residues. DNA of the CDR3: TGTGCCAGCACTTTCACCGGGACTAGCGTGGAGACCCAGTACTTC. Translation: CASTFTGTSVETQYF.